One sample yielded the 9 T cell receptor beta chains listed below, sequenced in a study of T cell clones after liver transplantation. Profiling relied on immunoSEQ multiplex PCR, and the TCRdb table lists in-frame clones only, not all of them. This table has around 100,000 clones, 75% to 90% appearing once. Source: CD4+ T cells from blood, taken before liver transplant. The source of these receptors is a human donor who received a liver transplant.

The chain joins TRBV7-2 to TRBJ2-3; 7 nucleotides align to TRBD1. The CDR3 is 14 residues long. The V and J ends lost 3 bases and 4 bases, in that order; junction bases with no gene match: 4. CDR1 is SGHTA, CDR2 FQGNSA, per germline. In nucleotides, the CDR3 is TGTGCCAGCAGCTTCGAGGGGGCCGCAGATACGCAGTATTTT. Its protein is CASSFEGAADTQYF.

The gene calls are TRBV19 and TRBJ1-5; 8 nucleotides agree with TRBD1. The trim removed 9 bases at V and 0 bases at J, leaving 4 bases unmatched. This CDR3 contains 14 residues. Germline lookup yields CDR1 LNHDA and CDR2 SQIVND (reference sequence). CDR3 in DNA: TGTGCCAGCAGGGGGCTTTATAGCAATCAGCCCCAGCATTTT. Its protein product is CASRGLYSNQPQHF.

V usage is TRBV7-2 and J usage is TRBJ1-6; D remains unclear. CDR3 length: 18 amino acids. Trimming removed 2 bases at V and 5 bases at J, with 19 bases between. Looked up from germline, CDR1 is SGHTA and CDR2 is FQGNSA. CDR3 region: CASSLKDGVWRNNSPLHF. Here the CDR3 DNA reads TGTGCCAGCAGCTTAAAAGACGGGGTGTGGAGGAATAATTCACCCCTCCACTTT. The whole variable domain, filled in from reference TRBV7-2 and TRBJ1-6, reads GAGVSQSPSNKVTEKGKDVELRCDPISGHTALYWYRQSLGQGLEFLIYFQGNSAPDKSGLPSDRFSAERTGGSVSTLTIQRTQQEDSAVYLCASSLKDGVWRNNSPLHFGNGTRLTVT.

The chain has TRBV27 and TRBJ2-7, with TRBD2 as a possible D gene (6 bases). V lost 3 bases and J 2 bases, leaving 11 bases between the germline ends. This CDR3 is 14 amino acids long. Germline loops: CDR1 MNHEY, CDR2 SMNVEV (reference sequence). The CDR3 loop reads CASSFGRDPYEQYF. The CDR3 region has the DNA TGTGCCAGCAGTTTCGGGCGGGACCCCTACGAGCAGTACTTC.

This clone showed up just a few times. V gene TRBV7-2 combines with J gene TRBJ2-1; 7 bases agree with TRBD1. This CDR3 region has 14 residues. Germline assignment: CDR1 SGHTA and CDR2 FQGNSA. V trimming: 5 bases; J trimming: 10 bases; junction bases outside the gene matches: 11. CDR3 bases: TGTGCCAGCAGCCAAAATCGGCAGGGGGTCGAGCAGTTCTTC. Translating gives CASSQNRQGVEQFF.

The genes are TRBV19 and TRBJ1-1, with D possibly being TRBD1 (6 bases). CDR1 is LNHDA, CDR2 SQIVND, per germline (reference sequence). V was cut by 11 bases and J by 1 base, with 14 bases left in between. CDR3 length: 13 amino acids. CDR3 residues: CAVWTAPNTEAFF. As DNA, the CDR3 is TGTGCCGTGTGGACAGCACCGAACACTGAAGCTTTCTTT.

This clone was seen only a few times. Other DNA sequences of this sample code for an identical CDR3. The chain recombines TRBV7-2 with TRBJ1-3; the D is unclear. The length of the CDR3 is 15 residues. The V end lost 5 bases, the J end lost 0 bases, and 11 bases lay between the germline ends. Germline V gene data show CDR1 as SGHTA and CDR2 as FQGNSA. CDR3 protein: CASSRTGLSGNTIYF. CDR3 DNA: TGTGCCAGCAGCCGCACTGGACTCTCTGGAAACACCATATATTTT.

V is TRBV7-8 and J is TRBJ2-1; TRBD2 agrees at 10 bases. Germline V gene lookup returns CDR1 SGHVS and CDR2 FQNEAQ. The J segment lost 6 bases and the V segment lost 1 base, leaving 6 bases of the junction unmatched. CDR3 size: 16 residues. The DNA for the CDR3 is TGTGCCAGCAGCTTAGGGGGGATAGCGGGAGGCAATGAGCAGTTCTTC. Amino acids: CASSLGGIAGGNEQFF. The complete variable domain, with remaining parts taken from reference TRBV7-8 and TRBJ2-1, reads GAGVSQSPRYKVAKRGQDVALRCDPISGHVSLFWYQQALGQGPEFLTYFQNEAQLDKSGLPSDRFFAERPEGSVSTLKIQRTQQEDSAVYLCASSLGGIAGGNEQFFGPGTRLTVL.

This rearrangement joins TRBV7-3 to TRBJ2-6; no clear D gene. Per the germline V gene, CDR1 is SGHTA and CDR2 is FQGTGA. CDR3 length equals 14 residues. V lost 4 bases and J 1 base, leaving 5 bases between the germline ends. CDR3 nucleotide sequence: TGTGCCAGCAGCTCCTCTTCTGGGGCCAACGTCCTGACTTTC. Amino acids: CASSSSSGANVLTF.